A single sample gave rise to the 7 T cell receptor beta chains below, sequenced in a study of persistence of HIV-infected CD4 T cells. Cells were stimulated with overlapping HIV-1 Gag 15-mer peptides. CD40L-negative CD69-negative CD45RO-high memory CD4+ T cells were sorted as populations depleted of antigen-responding cells. The libraries were made with immunoSEQ version 4 in survey mode. Repertoires were generated with immunoSEQ multiplex PCR, while TCRdb's copy carries only in-frame clones and drops some. The profile shows about 41,000 clones, approximately 80% of them singletons. No antigens are known for them. The sequencing here drew on CD4+ T cells sorted from PBMCs after roughly 17-hour stimulation, taken from a patient who received antiretroviral therapy. The receptor set was obtained from an adult man with HIV who was CMV-seropositive.

This chain joins TRBV2 and TRBJ1-6; 8 bases fit TRBD1. CDR3 length equals 17 residues. Germline V gene lookup returns CDR1 SNHLY and CDR2 FYNNEI. V shed 5 bases and J 0 bases; nucleotides not matched to a gene: 6. The CDR3 is CASSLRTGRSYNSPLHF. CDR3 bases: TGTGCCAGCAGTCTACGGACAGGGCGCTCCTATAATTCACCCCTCCACTTT.

The V and J genes are TRBV5-1 and TRBJ2-7; 8 bases fit TRBD1. The CDR3 is 15 residues long. The ends lost 4 bases at V and 3 bases at J; junction bases unmatched: 9. The germline V gene encodes CDR1 SGHRS and CDR2 YFSETQ. The CDR3 reads CASSQGTGGLYEQYF. DNA for the CDR3: TGCGCCAGCAGCCAAGGGACAGGAGGGCTCTACGAGCAGTACTTC.

This clone showed up just once. This chain uses TRBV20-1 with TRBJ1-1; D is ambiguous. V lost 2 bases, J lost 4 bases, and 5 bases lay in between. This CDR3 region has 11 residues. Per germline, CDR1 DFQATT and CDR2 SNEGSKA (reference sequence). CDR3 region: CSARLVTEAFF. The CDR3 bases are TGCAGTGCTAGACTGGTCACTGAAGCTTTCTTT.

V usage is TRBV20-1 and J usage is TRBJ1-1, with D perhaps TRBD1 (5 bases). This CDR3 is 10 amino acids long. The germline V gene has CDR1 DFQATT and CDR2 SNEGSKA (reference sequence). In DNA, the CDR3 is TGCAAATGGGGGTCCACTGAAGCTTTCTTT. Its protein is CKWGSTEAFF.

V usage is TRBV27 and J usage is TRBJ1-5; TRBD1 is a possible D gene (6 bases). Germline V gene lookup returns CDR1 MNHEY and CDR2 SMNVEV (reference sequence). The CDR3 is 15 amino acids. Trimming removed 3 bases from V and 0 bases from J, with 9 bases in between. The CDR3 coding sequence is TGTGCCAGCAGTTTGGACAGATTTAGCAATCAGCCCCAGCATTTT. It is translated as CASSLDRFSNQPQHF.

V usage is TRBV6-5 and J usage is TRBJ2-2; D uncertain. Germline lookup yields CDR1 MNHEY and CDR2 SVGAGI. This CDR3 region has 12 residues. V lost 6 bases, J lost 6 bases, and 8 bases lay in between. CDR3 sequence reads: CASSGYPGELFF. CDR3 DNA sequence: TGTGCCAGCAGCGGATATCCCGGGGAGCTGTTTTTT.

V and J are TRBV29-1 and TRBJ1-1; tentatively, D is TRBD1 (5 bases). V lost 7 bases to trimming and J lost 1 base, with 13 bases between them. The germline CDR1 and CDR2 sequences are SQVTM and ANQGSEA. The CDR3 consists of 13 residues. CDR3 in amino acids: CSALRGTNTEAFF. The CDR3 DNA reads as TGCAGCGCCCTGAGGGGAACGAACACTGAAGCTTTCTTT.